This T cell receptor beta chain was identified in a study of PD-1 blockade in mismatch repair-deficient tumors. Study details: All were previously treated, progressing patients with some twelve mismatch repair-deficient cancer types.

The table came from immunoSEQ multiplex PCR; TCRdb's copy has only in-frame clones and leaves some out. The profile shows roughly 80,000 clones, 65% to 85% of them singletons. A single count supports this clone. The CDR3 consists of 17 residues. Germline CDR1 LNHDA, CDR2 SQIVND (reference sequence). J lost 2 bases, V lost 4 bases, and 12 bases had no gene match. The V gene is TRBV19, the J gene TRBJ2-7, with TRBD2 matching over 9 bases. The TCR originated in an adult with mismatch repair-deficient cancer. Sequenced here: peripheral blood, sampled 12 weeks after starting pembrolizumab. This CDR3 reads CASSKRGGLATAYEQYF. The CDR3 DNA reads as TGTGCCAGTAGTAAACGTGGGGGACTAGCTACCGCCTACGAGCAGTACTTC.